A single sample is the source of the 13 T cell receptor beta chains below, sequenced in a study of blood T cell repertoires in COVID-19. Sequenced by immunoSEQ multiplex PCR; TCRdb stores in-frame clones only, minus some. This table has over 250,000 clones, approximately 86% appearing once. What was sequenced was PBMCs or T cells enriched from blood (not recorded which). The receptors derive from a woman younger than 45 who had recovered from COVID-19.

The sample holds a few counts of this clone. The gene calls are TRBV4-3 and TRBJ2-1; 12 positions agree with TRBD2. The CDR3 has 16 residues. Germline trimming cut 4 bases from V and 8 bases from J; bases unmatched to any gene: 9. Germline CDR1 is LGHNA and CDR2 is YSLEER. CDR3 sequence reads: CASSLYLAGGRYEQFF. CDR3 nucleotide sequence: TGCGCCAGCAGCCTCTACCTAGCGGGGGGGAGATATGAGCAGTTCTTC.

V and J are TRBV5-1 and TRBJ1-4; D remains unclear. The germline CDR1 and CDR2 sequences are SGHRS and YFSETQ. This CDR3 comprises 13 residues. Trimming left V 4 bases short and J 8 bases short, with 12 bases between. CDR3 sequence: CASSRGLSEKLFF. CDR3 DNA sequence: TGCGCCAGCAGCCGAGGACTGAGCGAAAAACTGTTTTTT.

The V gene is TRBV7-8, the J gene TRBJ2-1, with TRBD2 identical over 10 bases. The V gene end was trimmed by 3 bases and the J gene end by 5 bases; junction bases not matched to a gene: 4. Germline assignment: CDR1 SGHVS and CDR2 FQNEAQ. There are 15 residues in the CDR3. CDR3 amino acids: CASSFIGLADNEQFF. CDR3 sequence (DNA): TGTGCCAGCAGCTTTATCGGACTAGCGGACAATGAGCAGTTCTTC.

This sequence joins TRBV11-2 and TRBJ1-2; D is unclear. From germline, CDR1 is SGHAT and CDR2 FQNNGV. This CDR3 has 16 residues. The ends were cut back, 5 bases at V and 0 bases at J, with 16 bases in the middle. Written as DNA, the CDR3 is TGTGCCAGCAGCCCCCGGACTGCCCGGCCTAACTATGGCTACACCTTC. Residues: CASSPRTARPNYGYTF.

This rearrangement joins TRBV5-1 to TRBJ2-3; 12 nucleotides agree with TRBD2. The V and J ends lost 4 bases and 2 bases, in that order; junction bases with no gene match: 8. From germline, CDR1 is SGHRS and CDR2 YFSETQ. The CDR3 sequence is 17 residues long. In DNA form, the CDR3 reads TGCGCCAGCAGCCGCGGGACTAGCGGGCCCTTCACAGATACGCAGTATTTT. Translating it yields CASSRGTSGPFTDTQYF.

This rearrangement joins TRBV27 to TRBJ1-4, with 7 bases fitting TRBD1. The J segment lost 11 bases and the V segment lost 5 bases, leaving 14 bases of the junction unmatched. Germline lookup yields CDR1 MNHEY and CDR2 SMNVEV (reference sequence). The CDR3 runs to 15 residues. The CDR3 spells CASSPYTGDWEKLFF. As DNA, the CDR3 is TGTGCCAGCAGTCCCTACACAGGGGATTGGGAGAAACTGTTTTTT.

The chain couples TRBV30 to TRBJ1-4, with TRBD1 matching over 7 bases. Per germline, CDR1 GTSNPN and CDR2 SVGIG (reference sequence). J was trimmed by 6 bases and V by 3 bases; bases with no gene match: 7. The CDR3 is 14 residues long. This CDR3 reads CAWSAKGADEKLFF. CDR3 coding DNA: TGTGCCTGGAGCGCGAAGGGGGCAGATGAAAAACTGTTTTTT.

In this sample, this clone turned up once. The chain carries TRBV28 and TRBJ2-7; tentative D call: TRBD2 (6 bases). V was pared by 6 bases and J by 2 bases, with 17 bases between. The CDR3 runs to 15 residues. The germline CDR1 and CDR2 sequences are MDHEN and SYDVKM. The CDR3 spells CASSRLAPKTYEQYF. CDR3 DNA: TGTGCCAGCAGCCGTCTAGCGCCTAAAACCTACGAGCAGTACTTC.

The J gene is TRBJ1-5, the V gene TRBV15; 11 bases match TRBD1. The J segment lost 5 bases and the V segment lost 1 base, leaving 7 bases of the junction unmatched. CDR1 LNHNV and CDR2 YYDKDF come from the germline V gene (reference sequence). The CDR3 totals 17 residues. CDR3 amino acids: CATSRAGGQGVYQPQHF. DNA for the CDR3: TGTGCCACCAGCAGAGCGGGGGGACAGGGGGTATATCAGCCCCAGCATTTT. The full variable domain, rest sourced from reference TRBV15 and TRBJ1-5, is DAMVIQNPRYQVTQFGKPVTLSCSQTLNHNVMYWYQQKSSQAPKLLFHYYDKDFNNEADTPDNFQSRRPNTSFCFLDIRSPGLGDTAMYLCATSRAGGQGVYQPQHFGDGTRLSIL.

This chain links TRBV9 with TRBJ2-7, with a tentative D call TRBD2 (5 bases). Trimming removed 0 bases from V and 3 bases from J, with 10 bases in between. CDR3 length: 14 amino acids. Per germline, CDR1 SGDLS and CDR2 YYNGEE. The chain's CDR3 is CASSVDTSFYEQYF. The CDR3 nucleotides are TGTGCCAGCAGCGTAGATACTAGTTTCTACGAGCAGTACTTC.

The V gene is TRBV7-8, the J gene TRBJ2-1; TRBD2 matches at 7 bases. The CDR3 has 21 residues. V lost 3 bases and J lost 0; bases outside the gene matches: 20. The V gene's germline CDR1 is SGHVS and CDR2 FQNEAQ. The CDR3 sequence: CASSFPPGLTYRVSSYNEQFF. For the CDR3, the DNA is TGTGCCAGCAGCTTCCCCCCGGGACTAACCTATAGGGTAAGCTCCTACAATGAGCAGTTCTTC.

The chain couples TRBV27 to TRBJ1-1; D possibly corresponds to TRBD1 (6 bases). V was clipped by 2 bases and J by 5 bases, with 15 bases between them. CDR1 MNHEY and CDR2 SMNVEV come from the germline V gene (reference sequence). The CDR3 contains 15 residues. The CDR3 region is CASSLTGGSRTEAFF. CDR3 in DNA: TGTGCCAGCAGTTTAACGGGGGGCAGTCGGACTGAAGCTTTCTTT.

This clone has more than one count but fewer than ten. The V gene is TRBV5-1, the J gene TRBJ2-1; 9 nucleotides line up with TRBD1. J was trimmed by 4 bases and V by 4 bases; bases with no gene match: 9. Looked up from germline, CDR1 is SGHRS and CDR2 is YFSETQ. The CDR3 extends over 16 amino acids. The CDR3 here is CASSPGPGQGYNEQFF. The CDR3 coding sequence is TGCGCCAGCAGCCCGGGGCCGGGACAGGGTTACAATGAGCAGTTCTTC.